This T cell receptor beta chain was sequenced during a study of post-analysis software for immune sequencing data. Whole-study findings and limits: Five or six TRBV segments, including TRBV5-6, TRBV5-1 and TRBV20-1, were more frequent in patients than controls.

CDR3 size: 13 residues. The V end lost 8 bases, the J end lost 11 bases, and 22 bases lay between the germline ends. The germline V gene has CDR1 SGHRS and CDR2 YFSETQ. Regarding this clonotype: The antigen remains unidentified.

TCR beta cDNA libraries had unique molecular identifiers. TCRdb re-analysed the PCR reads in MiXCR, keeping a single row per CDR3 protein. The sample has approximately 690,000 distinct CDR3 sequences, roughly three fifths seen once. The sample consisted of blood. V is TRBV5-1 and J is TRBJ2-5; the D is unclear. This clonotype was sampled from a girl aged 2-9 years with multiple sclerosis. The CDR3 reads CASGAPSYNEQYF. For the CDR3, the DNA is TGCGCCAGTGGAGCCCCGTCCTACAATGAGCAGTACTTC.